The next 24 T cell receptor beta chains were all read from a single sample in a study of T cell responses to AZD1222 COVID-19 vaccine. The repertoire was sequenced with immunoSEQ multiplex PCR; TCRdb's copy has only in-frame clones and lacks some. Among about 180,000 clones listed, approximately 90% were seen once. The specimen was peripheral blood, collected on day 0 of AZD1222 vaccination. These receptors came from an adult in good health.

The chain links TRBV3-1 (or the pseudogene TRBV3-2) to TRBJ1-2, with D tentatively TRBD1 (5 bases). V shed 5 bases and J shed 4 bases, with 26 bases lying between them. CDR3 length equals 18 residues. Germline CDR1 LGHDT, CDR2 YNNKEL (reference sequence). For the CDR3, the DNA is TGTGCCAGCAGCTTCCCCTCGGGACCGGACGAGTTGAGCTATGGCTACACCTTC. This sequence encodes CASSFPSGPDELSYGYTF.

This clone was observed a single time. V usage is TRBV30 and J usage is TRBJ2-1; D is perhaps TRBD2 (5 bases). Germline assignment: CDR1 GTSNPN and CDR2 SVGIG (reference sequence). V was trimmed by 2 bases and J by 3 bases, leaving 14 bases between them. The CDR3 sequence is 15 residues long. The CDR3 protein is CAWSPRAWGYNEQFF. CDR3 DNA: TGTGCCTGGAGTCCGCGGGCGTGGGGCTACAATGAGCAGTTCTTC. Full variable domain (rest looked up from reference TRBV30 and TRBJ2-1): SQTIHQWPATLVQPVGSPLSLECTVEGTSNPNLYWYRQAAGRGLQLLFYSVGIGQISSEVPQNLSASRPQDRQFILSSKKLLLSDSGFYLCAWSPRAWGYNEQFFGPGTRLTVL.

The gene calls are TRBV27 and TRBJ2-6, with 8 positions matching TRBD1. The CDR3 runs 20 residues. The V and J ends lost 5 bases and 0 bases, in that order; junction bases with no gene match: 15. Germline CDR1 and CDR2: MNHEY and SMNVEV (reference sequence). The CDR3 sequence is CASSPTYATGVSSGANVLTF. In nucleotides, the CDR3 is TGTGCCAGCAGTCCGACCTATGCGACAGGGGTGAGCTCTGGGGCCAACGTCCTGACTTTC.

J is TRBJ1-1 and V is TRBV19; no firm D call. Germline V gene data show CDR1 as LNHDA and CDR2 as SQIVND (reference sequence). V shed 6 bases and J shed 6 bases, with 11 bases lying between them. The CDR3 runs to 12 residues. This CDR3 reads CASSMVGAEAFF. DNA for the CDR3: TGTGCCAGTAGCATGGTCGGGGCTGAAGCTTTCTTT. Looking up the rest from reference TRBV19 and TRBJ1-1 gives the full variable domain: DGGITQSPKYLFRKEGQNVTLSCEQNLNHDAMYWYRQDPGQGLRLIYYSQIVNDFQKGDIAEGYSVSREKKESFPLTVTSAQKNPTAFYLCASSMVGAEAFFGQGTRLTVV.

This clone turned up a few times. The V gene is TRBV3-1 (or the pseudogene TRBV3-2), the J gene TRBJ1-5; D unclear. The CDR3 runs 14 residues. Germline lookup yields CDR1 LGHDT and CDR2 YNNKEL (reference sequence). Trimming removed 0 bases at V and 7 bases at J, with 10 bases between. CDR3 nucleotide sequence: TGTGCCAGCAGCCAAGAGAGGCGGGGACAGCCCCAGCATTTT. Translated, it gives CASSQERRGQPQHF.

The chain couples TRBV4-3 to TRBJ1-4, with D possibly matching TRBD1 (6 bases). CDR3 length: 16 residues. V shed 1 base and J shed 7 bases, with 16 bases lying between them. CDR1 is LGHNA, CDR2 YSLEER, per germline. CDR3 bases: TGCGCCAGCAGCCAAGTGGTCGGGGGCGTTGGTGAAAAACTGTTTTTT. Protein product: CASSQVVGGVGEKLFF.

V usage is TRBV5-4 and J usage is TRBJ1-1; tentatively, D is TRBD1 (6 bases). The V end was cut by 0 bases, the J end by 6 bases, with 15 bases between. The germline V gene encodes CDR1 SGHNT and CDR2 YYREEE (reference sequence). This CDR3 is 15 amino acids long. The CDR3 DNA reads TGTGCCAGCAGCTTGGTTCTGGGGGCGAGGGCTGAAGCTTTCTTT. Residues: CASSLVLGARAEAFF.

The V and J genes are TRBV6-5 and TRBJ1-2, with D hard to call. The CDR3 length is 14 residues. Germline CDR1 is MNHEY and CDR2 is SVGAGI. Trimming shortened V by 7 bases and J by 8 bases, and 20 bases separated the two germline ends. The CDR3 sequence is CASMRGSPPGGYTF. The CDR3 coding sequence is TGTGCCAGCATGAGAGGTAGTCCCCCTGGAGGCTACACCTTC.

The V and J genes are TRBV7-6 and TRBJ2-7, with D possibly being TRBD2 (7 bases). CDR3 size: 17 residues. CDR1 is SGHVS, CDR2 FNYEAQ, per germline. V lost 6 bases and J lost 0, with 21 bases in between. Here the CDR3 reads CASRKEGGGRDSYEQYF. Written as DNA, the CDR3 is TGTGCCAGCAGGAAAGAAGGGGGGGGCCGAGACTCCTACGAGCAGTACTTC.

Details on this clone: Other DNA sequences within the sample encode an identical CDR3. The genes are TRBV20-1 and TRBJ2-7, with a tentative D call TRBD1 (6 bases). The germline V gene has CDR1 DFQATT and CDR2 SNEGSKA (reference sequence). CDR3 length: 11 residues. Trimming took off 3 bases at V and 3 bases at J, with 6 bases between the two ends. The CDR3 DNA reads as TGCAGTGCTAGGGACAGCTACGAGCAGTACTTC. Encoded protein: CSARDSYEQYF.

The gene calls are TRBV30 and TRBJ1-2, with 7 bases lining up with TRBD1. Germline CDR1 and CDR2: GTSNPN and SVGIG (reference sequence). This CDR3 has 12 amino acids. The V segment lost 6 bases and the J segment 5 bases; nucleotides outside the gene matches: 6. CDR3 region: CACWSGGYGYTF. Here the CDR3 DNA reads TGTGCCTGTTGGTCAGGGGGGTATGGCTACACCTTC.

The rearrangement links TRBV3-1 (or the pseudogene TRBV3-2) to TRBJ2-1; D is unclear. CDR1 LGHDT and CDR2 YNNKEL come from the germline V gene (reference sequence). The CDR3 extends over 15 amino acids. V gave up 5 bases and J gave up 5 bases, with 16 bases separating them. Here the CDR3 reads CASSGGFHSDNEQFF. Written as DNA, the CDR3 is TGTGCCAGCAGCGGTGGTTTCCATTCCGACAATGAGCAGTTCTTC.

This chain joins TRBV5-4 and TRBJ2-1, with 7 positions matching TRBD2. The CDR3 spans 15 residues. Germline trimming cut 4 bases from V and 9 bases from J; bases unmatched to any gene: 13. Germline CDR1 is SGHNT and CDR2 is YYREEE (reference sequence). The CDR3 DNA reads TGTGCCAGCAGCGGGTTGGGGGGGAGTCGGACTGAGCAGTTCTTC. The encoded protein is CASSGLGGSRTEQFF.

In its sample, this clone was seen once. The chain has TRBV5-4 and TRBJ1-4; D remains unclear. This CDR3 is built from 13 residues. The V end lost 1 base, the J end lost 8 bases, and 9 bases lay between the germline ends. Germline values: CDR1 SGHNT, CDR2 YYREEE (reference sequence). CDR3 in DNA: TGTGCCAGCAGCTTGCGGGGAGGCGAAAAACTGTTTTTT. Translation: CASSLRGGEKLFF.

The rearrangement links TRBV15 to TRBJ1-2, with 7 bases matching TRBD1. CDR3 length equals 18 residues. Per germline, CDR1 LNHNV and CDR2 YYDKDF (reference sequence). The junction had 15 bases not matched to a gene; V was cut back by 0 bases and J by 5 bases. CDR3 nucleotide sequence: TGTGCCACCAGCAGAGATCTGAGGACCGACAGGGCTGGGTATGGCTACACCTTC. It yields the protein CATSRDLRTDRAGYGYTF. The full variable domain, in which reference TRBV15 and TRBJ1-2 provide the parts outside the CDR3, is DAMVIQNPRYQVTQFGKPVTLSCSQTLNHNVMYWYQQKSSQAPKLLFHYYDKDFNNEADTPDNFQSRRPNTSFCFLDIRSPGLGDTAMYLCATSRDLRTDRAGYGYTFGSGTRLTVV.

This chain uses TRBV24-1 with TRBJ2-1; D remains ambiguous. The CDR3 loop spans 15 amino acids. The V and J ends lost 4 bases and 0 bases respectively, with 9 bases between them. Germline lookup yields CDR1 KGHDR and CDR2 SFDVKD. CDR3 region: CATSETLSSYNEQFF. CDR3 in DNA: TGTGCCACCAGTGAAACCTTGAGCTCCTACAATGAGCAGTTCTTC.

The chain couples TRBV2 to TRBJ2-1, with D maybe TRBD2 (5 bases). V was pared by 7 bases and J by 4 bases, with 11 bases between. The CDR3 runs 13 residues. Germline V gene data show CDR1 as SNHLY and CDR2 as FYNNEI. The chain's CDR3 is CASNSGKYNEQFF. DNA of the CDR3: TGTGCCAGCAACAGCGGAAAATACAATGAGCAGTTCTTC.

The chain uses TRBV2 and TRBJ1-1; D remains unclear. The CDR3 sequence is 12 residues long. Germline loops: CDR1 SNHLY, CDR2 FYNNEI. With 8 bases removed from V and 0 bases from J, the gap between germline ends came to 7 bases. The CDR3 region has the DNA TGTGCCAGCTTCGACTTGAACACTGAAGCTTTCTTT. Translating it yields CASFDLNTEAFF.

CDR3 protein: CASSLEGGGELFF. In DNA form, the CDR3 reads TGTGCCAGCAGCTTAGAAGGCGGCGGGGAGCTGTTTTTT. J is TRBJ2-2 and V is TRBV11-3; no firm D call. Trimming took off 0 bases at V and 7 bases at J, with 6 bases between the two ends. CDR1 and CDR2 (germline): SGHNT, YENEEA. There are 13 residues in the CDR3. Looking up the rest from reference TRBV11-3 and TRBJ2-2 gives the full variable domain: EAGVVQSPRYKIIEKKQPVAFWCNPISGHNTLYWYLQNLGQGPELLIRYENEEAVDDSQLPKDRFSAERLKGVDSTLKIQPAELGDSAVYLCASSLEGGGELFFGEGSRLTVL.

The V gene is TRBV4-2, the J gene TRBJ2-5; 10 bases align to TRBD2. The CDR3 sequence is 16 residues long. CDR1 and CDR2 from the germline V gene are LGHNA and YNFKEQ. V gave up 4 bases and J gave up 2 bases; unmatched junction bases: 7. The CDR3 region is CASSLNSGRPQETQYF. The CDR3 nucleotides are TGTGCCAGCAGCCTGAATAGCGGGAGGCCTCAAGAGACCCAGTACTTC.

The V and J genes are TRBV28 and TRBJ1-1; weak D call: TRBD1 (6 bases). The CDR3 length is 14 residues. V gave up 3 bases and J gave up 4 bases, with 12 bases separating them. From germline, CDR1 is MDHEN and CDR2 SYDVKM. The DNA of the CDR3 is TGTGCCAGCAGTTTTACCACAGGGATCACTGAAGCTTTCTTT. Its translation is CASSFTTGITEAFF. Supplemented by reference TRBV28 and TRBJ1-1, the full variable domain reads DVKVTQSSRYLVKRTGEKVFLECVQDMDHENMFWYRQDPGLGLRLIYFSYDVKMKEKGDIPEGYSVSREKKERFSLILESASTNQTSMYLCASSFTTGITEAFFGQGTRLTVV.

The chain employs TRBV28 and TRBJ2-7; D remains ambiguous. Germline V gene sequence: CDR1 MDHEN, CDR2 SYDVKM. Trimming stripped 5 bases from V and 7 bases from J, with 15 bases between. The length of the CDR3 is 13 residues. The CDR3 spells CASSPPGVGEQYF. CDR3 nucleotides: TGTGCCAGCAGTCCTCCCGGTGTTGGTGAGCAGTACTTC.

The J gene is TRBJ2-1, the V gene TRBV27; 8 bases are a match to TRBD2. CDR1 MNHEY and CDR2 SMNVEV come from the germline V gene (reference sequence). CDR3 length: 17 amino acids. With V trimmed by 0 bases and J by 6 bases, 10 bases remained unmatched. CDR3 amino acids: CASSLSGRGSKGNEQFF. CDR3 nucleotide sequence: TGTGCCAGCAGTTTATCCGGGAGGGGGTCCAAAGGCAATGAGCAGTTCTTC.

The chain has TRBV5-1 and TRBJ1-3; D is uncertain. Trimming removed 9 bases from V and 0 bases from J, with 13 bases in between. The germline V gene has CDR1 SGHRS and CDR2 YFSETQ. This CDR3 is built from 14 residues. The CDR3, as DNA: TGCGCCACTAAGCCCGGAGCCTCTGGAAACACCATATATTTT. Amino acids: CATKPGASGNTIYF.